This T cell receptor beta chain was retrieved from a study of CD4 T cells in relation to SARS-CoV-2 and coronaviruses. The unexposed donors gave CD4+ T cells in about 2011-2018, prior to COVID-19. CD4+ T cells were isolated from the cells after less than 13 days of culture. Data came from immunoSEQ multiplex PCR; TCRdb stores just in-frame clones and leaves some out. This sample has 20,000 to 30,000 clones, with just under 75% found just once. Comment on this clone: Its target is unknown.

Sequenced material: CD4+ T cells from PBMCs, cultured in vitro. This TCR was recovered from a human donor in good health.

The CDR3 loop reads CASSLSGRGYEQYF. The CDR3 nucleotides read TGCGCCAGCAGCCTTAGCGGGAGGGGTTACGAGCAGTACTTC. This chain joins TRBV5-1 and TRBJ2-7; 11 bases map to TRBD2. Germline CDR1 SGHRS, CDR2 YFSETQ. CDR3 length: 14 amino acids. Trimming removed 4 bases from V and 4 bases from J; junction bases left unmatched: 4. Together with reference TRBV5-1 and TRBJ2-7, the CDR3 gives the full variable domain: KAGVTQTPRYLIKTRGQQVTLSCSPISGHRSVSWYQQTPGQGLQFLFEYFSETQRNKGNFPGRFSGRQFSNSRSEMNVSTLELGDSALYLCASSLSGRGYEQYFGPGTRLTVT.